This T cell receptor (beta chain) originates from a study of T cells in Graves' hyperthyroidism and ophthalmopathy. Study-wide findings and caveats: In validation, the model predicted ophthalmopathy. These predictions came a median roughly seven months before onset.

Germline CDR1 ENHRY, CDR2 SYGVKD. The V and J ends lost 3 bases and 7 bases respectively, with 7 bases between them. The CDR3 length is 11 residues. This clonotype was counted at least ten times. What it binds is not known. Amplification targeted TCR beta CDR3 regions from RNA transcripts. RT-PCR in the first round (using the HTBI primer set) targeted the TCR CDR3. TCRdb re-called the multiplex PCR reads with MiXCR, one entry per CDR3 protein. Here the sample spans about 610,000 distinct CDR3 sequences, around 46% being singletons. The chain has TRBV10-3 and TRBJ2-7; D uncertain. This TCR was recovered from a woman younger than 30 with Graves' hyperthyroidism. The material sequenced was peripheral blood or thyroid tissue (not recorded which). In DNA form, the CDR3 reads TGTGCCATCAGTGATCTGGGGGAGCAGTACTTC. It is translated as CAISDLGEQYF.